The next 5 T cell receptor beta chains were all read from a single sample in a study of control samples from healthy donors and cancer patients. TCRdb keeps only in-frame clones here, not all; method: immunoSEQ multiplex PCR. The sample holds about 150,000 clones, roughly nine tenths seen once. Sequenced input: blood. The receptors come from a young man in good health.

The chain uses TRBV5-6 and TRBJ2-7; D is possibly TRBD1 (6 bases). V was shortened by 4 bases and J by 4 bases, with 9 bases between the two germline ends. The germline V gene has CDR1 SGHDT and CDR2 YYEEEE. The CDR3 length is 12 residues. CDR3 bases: TGTGCCAGCAGCAGCACAGGGTACGAGCAGTACTTC. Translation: CASSSTGYEQYF.

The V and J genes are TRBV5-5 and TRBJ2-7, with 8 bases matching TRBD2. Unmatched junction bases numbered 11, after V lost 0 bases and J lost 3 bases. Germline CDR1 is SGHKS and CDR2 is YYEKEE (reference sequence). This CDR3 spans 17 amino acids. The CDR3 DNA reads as TGTGCCAGCAGCTTGGCGGGCGGGAGGAACTCCATCTACGAGCAGTACTTC. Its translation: CASSLAGGRNSIYEQYF.

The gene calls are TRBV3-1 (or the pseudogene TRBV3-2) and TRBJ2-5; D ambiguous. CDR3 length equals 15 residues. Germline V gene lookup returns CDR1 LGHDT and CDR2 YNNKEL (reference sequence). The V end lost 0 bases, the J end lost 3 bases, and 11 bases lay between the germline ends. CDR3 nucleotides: TGTGCCAGCAGCCAAGACCGACAAGCCGAAGAGACCCAGTACTTC. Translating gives CASSQDRQAEETQYF.

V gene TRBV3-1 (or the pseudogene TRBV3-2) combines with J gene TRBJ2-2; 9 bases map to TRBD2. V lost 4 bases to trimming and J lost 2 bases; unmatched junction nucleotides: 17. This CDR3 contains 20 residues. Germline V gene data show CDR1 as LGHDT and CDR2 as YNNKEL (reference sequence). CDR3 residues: CASSLRTGLSGSGNTGELFF. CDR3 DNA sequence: TGTGCCAGCAGCCTGAGGACGGGGCTTAGCGGGAGTGGTAACACCGGGGAGCTGTTTTTT.

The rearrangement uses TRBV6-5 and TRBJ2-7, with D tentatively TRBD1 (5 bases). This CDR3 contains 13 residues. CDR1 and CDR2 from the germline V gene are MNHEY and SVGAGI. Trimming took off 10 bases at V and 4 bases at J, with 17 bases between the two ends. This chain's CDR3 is CATLGQVVYEQYF. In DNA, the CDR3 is TGTGCCACTCTCGGACAAGTAGTTTACGAGCAGTACTTC.